This TCR beta chain was captured in a study of blood T cells in healthy people across ages. The study's findings and limits: Unsorted PBMC material precluded a definitive naive versus antigen-experienced comparison. Estimated diversity across one million T cells was deemed an underestimate.

The CDR3 length is 15 residues. Germline V gene data show CDR1 as DFQATT and CDR2 as SNEGSKA (reference sequence). V shed 2 bases, J shed 4 bases, and the junction held 8 bases outside the gene matches. The table lists this clonotype with many counts. Its antigen is undetermined. Next came a second PCR, run for about 6 to 12 cycles, which used a sample-barcoded 5' primer along with a J-beta primer mix. A template-switch adaptor with 12 random nucleotides tagged each cDNA molecule. TCRdb analysed the 5' RACE reads with MiXCR anew, one entry per CDR3 protein. This sample has 650,000 to 700,000 distinct CDR3 sequences, with roughly 32% found just once.

The chain joins TRBV20-1 to TRBJ2-3; the match to TRBD1 covers 8 bases. This clonotype was sampled from a woman over 75 in good health. Material: blood. The CDR3 sequence: CSARNGQGGADTQYF. CDR3 sequence (DNA): TGCAGTGCTAGAAACGGACAGGGTGGTGCAGATACGCAGTATTTT.